The 2 T cell receptor beta chains listed next were all sequenced from one sample in a study of blood T cell repertoires in COVID-19. Using immunoSEQ multiplex PCR, the repertoire was profiled, and TCRdb retains in-frame clones only, with some absent. The sample has around 180,000 clones; 88% are singletons. Sequencing used peripheral blood. The receptors were sampled from a human donor in a cohort sampled during active COVID-19.

The chain joins TRBV12-3 or TRBV12-4 to TRBJ1-2; the D is unclear. The V and J ends lost 3 bases and 8 bases respectively, with 10 bases between them. This CDR3 comprises 12 residues. CDR3: CASSFAAEGYTF. For the CDR3, the DNA is TGTGCCAGCAGTTTCGCGGCGGAGGGCTACACCTTC.

The chain links TRBV27 to TRBJ2-1; possibly TRBD1 for D (5 bases). V was cut by 5 bases and J by 5 bases, with 16 bases left in between. From germline, CDR1 is MNHEY and CDR2 SMNVEV (reference sequence). This CDR3 comprises 15 residues. The CDR3 sequence is CASSPTGRPDNEQFF. DNA for the CDR3: TGTGCCAGCAGTCCTACAGGAAGACCAGACAATGAGCAGTTCTTC.